This TCR beta chain was recovered during a study of T cell responses to AZD1222 COVID-19 vaccine. Assay: immunoSEQ multiplex PCR; the TCRdb copy retains only in-frame clones and omits some. The top ten clones hold around 0.99% of a sample with 150,000 to 200,000 clones, 92% of them seen once. Trimming left V 5 bases short and J 8 bases short, with 13 bases between. This CDR3 spans 12 amino acids. Germline V lookup: CDR1 KGHSH, CDR2 LQKENI. The chain uses TRBV18 and TRBJ2-7; possibly TRBD1 for D (6 bases). This clonotype was obtained from an adult who received the AZD1222 COVID-19 vaccine. Sequenced material: peripheral blood, taken 28 days after the second AZD1222 dose. The CDR3 spells CASSVQGPQQYF. In DNA form, the CDR3 reads TGTGCCAGCTCAGTTCAGGGGCCGCAGCAGTACTTC.